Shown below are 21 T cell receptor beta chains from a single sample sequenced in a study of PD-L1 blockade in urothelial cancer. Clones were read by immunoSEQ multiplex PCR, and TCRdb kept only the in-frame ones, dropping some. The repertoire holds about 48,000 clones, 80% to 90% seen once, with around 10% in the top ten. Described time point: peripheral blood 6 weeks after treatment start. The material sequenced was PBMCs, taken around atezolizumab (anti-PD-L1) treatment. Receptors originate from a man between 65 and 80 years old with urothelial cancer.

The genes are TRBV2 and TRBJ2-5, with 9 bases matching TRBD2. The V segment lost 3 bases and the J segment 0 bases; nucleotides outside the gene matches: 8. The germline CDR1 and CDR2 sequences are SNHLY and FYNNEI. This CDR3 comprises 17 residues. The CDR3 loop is CASSDALGLAYQETQYF. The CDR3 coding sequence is TGTGCCAGCAGTGATGCCCTAGGACTAGCGTACCAAGAGACCCAGTACTTC.

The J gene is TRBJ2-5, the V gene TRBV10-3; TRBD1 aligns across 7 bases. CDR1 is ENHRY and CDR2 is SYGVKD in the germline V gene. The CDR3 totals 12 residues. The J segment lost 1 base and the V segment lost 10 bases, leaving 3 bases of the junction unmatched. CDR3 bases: TGTGCCACCCGGACAGGCCAAGAGACCCAGTACTTC. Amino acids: CATRTGQETQYF.

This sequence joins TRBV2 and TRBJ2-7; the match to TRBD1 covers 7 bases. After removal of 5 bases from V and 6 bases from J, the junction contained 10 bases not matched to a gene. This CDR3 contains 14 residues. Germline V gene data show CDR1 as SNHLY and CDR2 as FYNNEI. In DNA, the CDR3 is TGTGCCAGCAGTCACGACAGGGAAGGTGGCGAGCAGTACTTC. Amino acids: CASSHDREGGEQYF.

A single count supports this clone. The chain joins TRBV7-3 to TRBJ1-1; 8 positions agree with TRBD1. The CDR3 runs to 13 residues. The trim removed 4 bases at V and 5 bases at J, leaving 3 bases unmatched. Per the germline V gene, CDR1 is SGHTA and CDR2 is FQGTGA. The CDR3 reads CASSSTGETEAFF. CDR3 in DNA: TGTGCCAGCAGCTCGACAGGGGAAACTGAAGCTTTCTTT.

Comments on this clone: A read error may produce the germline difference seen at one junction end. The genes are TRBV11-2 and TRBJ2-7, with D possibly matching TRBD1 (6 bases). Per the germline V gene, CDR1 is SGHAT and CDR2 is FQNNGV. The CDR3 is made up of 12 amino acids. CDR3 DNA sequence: TGTGCCAGCAGCTTAAACCGGGACACCATGGACTTC. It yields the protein CASSLNRDTMDF. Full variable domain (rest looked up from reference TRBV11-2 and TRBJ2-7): EAGVAQSPRYKIIEKRQSVAFWCNPISGHATLYWYQQILGQGPKLLIQFQNNGVVDDSQLPKDRFSAERLKGVDSTLKIQPAKLEDSAVYLCASSLNRDTMDFGPGTRLTVT.

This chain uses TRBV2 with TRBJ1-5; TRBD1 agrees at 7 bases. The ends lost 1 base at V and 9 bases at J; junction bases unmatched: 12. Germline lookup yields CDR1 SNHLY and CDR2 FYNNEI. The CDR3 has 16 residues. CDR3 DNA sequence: TGTGCCAGCAGTGAAGAGGTGGGACAGTCCCAATGGCCCCAGCATTTT. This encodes CASSEEVGQSQWPQHF.

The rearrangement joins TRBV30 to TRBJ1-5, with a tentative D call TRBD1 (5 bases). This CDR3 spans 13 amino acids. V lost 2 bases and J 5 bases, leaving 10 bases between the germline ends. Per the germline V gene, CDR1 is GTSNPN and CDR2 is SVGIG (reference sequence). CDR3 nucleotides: TGTGCCTGGAGTTGGGGGGGTGATCAGCCCCAGCATTTT. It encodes CAWSWGGDQPQHF.

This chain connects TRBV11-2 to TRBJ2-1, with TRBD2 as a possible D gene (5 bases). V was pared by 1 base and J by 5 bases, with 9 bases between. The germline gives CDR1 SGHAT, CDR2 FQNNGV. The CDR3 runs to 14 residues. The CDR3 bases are TGTGCCAGCAGCTTAGGGTGGGGAGACAATGAGCAGTTCTTC. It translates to CASSLGWGDNEQFF.

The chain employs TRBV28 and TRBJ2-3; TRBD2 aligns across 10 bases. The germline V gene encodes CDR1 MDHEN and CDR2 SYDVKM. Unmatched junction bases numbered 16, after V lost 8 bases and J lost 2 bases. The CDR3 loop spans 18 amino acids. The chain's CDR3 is CASPLYPGLADDTDTQYF. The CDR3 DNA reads TGTGCCAGCCCCCTTTACCCCGGACTAGCGGACGACACAGATACGCAGTATTTT. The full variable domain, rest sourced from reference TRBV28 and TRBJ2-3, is DVKVTQSSRYLVKRTGEKVFLECVQDMDHENMFWYRQDPGLGLRLIYFSYDVKMKEKGDIPEGYSVSREKKERFSLILESASTNQTSMYLCASPLYPGLADDTDTQYFGPGTRLTVL.

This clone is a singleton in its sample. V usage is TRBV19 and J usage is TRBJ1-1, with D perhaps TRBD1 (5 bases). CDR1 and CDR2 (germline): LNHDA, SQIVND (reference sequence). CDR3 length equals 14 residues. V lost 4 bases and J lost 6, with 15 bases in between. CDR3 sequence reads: CASSKDILWAEAFF. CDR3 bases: TGTGCCAGTAGTAAGGACATCCTCTGGGCTGAAGCTTTCTTT.

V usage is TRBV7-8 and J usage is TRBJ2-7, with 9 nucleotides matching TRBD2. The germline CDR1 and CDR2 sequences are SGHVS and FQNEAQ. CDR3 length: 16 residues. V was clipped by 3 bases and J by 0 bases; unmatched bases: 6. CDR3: CASSFVTSGSSYEQYF. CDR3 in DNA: TGTGCCAGCAGCTTCGTGACTAGCGGTAGCTCCTACGAGCAGTACTTC.

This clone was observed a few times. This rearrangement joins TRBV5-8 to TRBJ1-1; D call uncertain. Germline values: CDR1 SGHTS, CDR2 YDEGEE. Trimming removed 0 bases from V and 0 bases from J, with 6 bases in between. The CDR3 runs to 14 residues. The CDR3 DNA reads TGTGCCAGCAGCTTGGAAACATTGAACACTGAAGCTTTCTTT. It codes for CASSLETLNTEAFF.

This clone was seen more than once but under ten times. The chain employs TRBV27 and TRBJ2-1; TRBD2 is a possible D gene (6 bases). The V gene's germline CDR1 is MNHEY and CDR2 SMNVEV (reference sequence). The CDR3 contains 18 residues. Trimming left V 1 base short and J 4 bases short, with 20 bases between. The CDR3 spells CASSLLTPLAEKYNEQFF. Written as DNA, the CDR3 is TGTGCCAGCAGTTTATTAACACCGTTAGCGGAGAAATACAATGAGCAGTTCTTC.

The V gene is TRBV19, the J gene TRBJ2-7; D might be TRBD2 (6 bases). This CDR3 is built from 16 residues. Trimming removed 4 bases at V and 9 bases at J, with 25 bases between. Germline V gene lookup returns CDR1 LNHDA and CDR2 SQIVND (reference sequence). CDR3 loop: CASSTQTSMVRGTQYF. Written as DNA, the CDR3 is TGTGCCAGTAGTACTCAGACTAGTATGGTGAGGGGAACGCAGTACTTC.

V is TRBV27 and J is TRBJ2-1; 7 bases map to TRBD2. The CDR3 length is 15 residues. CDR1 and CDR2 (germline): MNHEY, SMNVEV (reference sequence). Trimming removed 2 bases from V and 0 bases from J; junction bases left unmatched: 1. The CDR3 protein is CASSLRGSSYNEQFF. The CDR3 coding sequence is TGTGCCAGCAGTTTACGCGGGAGCTCCTACAATGAGCAGTTCTTC.

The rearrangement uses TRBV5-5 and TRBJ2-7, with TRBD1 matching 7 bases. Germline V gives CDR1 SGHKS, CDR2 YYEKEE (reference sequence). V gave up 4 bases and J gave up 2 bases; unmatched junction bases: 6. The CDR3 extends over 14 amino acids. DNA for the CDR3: TGTGCCAGCAGCCGGGACAGTGGGCCCTACGAGCAGTACTTC. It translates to CASSRDSGPYEQYF. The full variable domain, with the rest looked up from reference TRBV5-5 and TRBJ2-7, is DAGVTQSPTHLIKTRGQQVTLRCSPISGHKSVSWYQQVLGQGPQFIFQYYEKEERGRGNFPDRFSARQFPNYSSELNVNALLLGDSALYLCASSRDSGPYEQYFGPGTRLTVT.

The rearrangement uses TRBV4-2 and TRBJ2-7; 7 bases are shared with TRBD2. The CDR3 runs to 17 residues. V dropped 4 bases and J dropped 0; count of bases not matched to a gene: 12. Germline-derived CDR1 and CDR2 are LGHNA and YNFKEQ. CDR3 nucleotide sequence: TGTGCCAGCAGCCCAGTCGACGGGACTATGAGCTCCTACGAGCAGTACTTC. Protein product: CASSPVDGTMSSYEQYF.

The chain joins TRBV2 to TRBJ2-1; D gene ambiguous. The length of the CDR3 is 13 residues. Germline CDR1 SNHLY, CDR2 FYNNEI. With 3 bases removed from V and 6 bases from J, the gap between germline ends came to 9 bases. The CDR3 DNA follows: TGTGCCAGCAGTGAGCGACTTTTCAATGAGCAGTTCTTC. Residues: CASSERLFNEQFF.

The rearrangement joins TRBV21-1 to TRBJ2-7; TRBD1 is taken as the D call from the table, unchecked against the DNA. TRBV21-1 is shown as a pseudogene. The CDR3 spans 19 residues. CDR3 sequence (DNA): TGTGCCAGCAGCAGACGTTCCGGGACAGGGGAGAAAGAATCCTACGAGCAGTACTTC. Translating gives CASSRRSGTGEKESYEQYF.

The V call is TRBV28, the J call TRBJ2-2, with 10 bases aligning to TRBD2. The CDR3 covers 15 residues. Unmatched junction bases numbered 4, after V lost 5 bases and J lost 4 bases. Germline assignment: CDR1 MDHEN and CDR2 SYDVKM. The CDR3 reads CASSPSGRATGELFF. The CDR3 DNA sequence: TGTGCCAGCAGTCCCAGCGGGAGGGCCACCGGGGAGCTGTTTTTT. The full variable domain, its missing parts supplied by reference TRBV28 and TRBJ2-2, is DVKVTQSSRYLVKRTGEKVFLECVQDMDHENMFWYRQDPGLGLRLIYFSYDVKMKEKGDIPEGYSVSREKKERFSLILESASTNQTSMYLCASSPSGRATGELFFGEGSRLTVL.

CDR3 bases: TGTGCCAGCAGCTTAGTTGGGAGAAGCTACGAGCAGTACTTC. Protein product: CASSLVGRSYEQYF. The chain couples TRBV5-5 to TRBJ2-7; TRBD2 might be the D (5 bases). The germline V and J ends were trimmed by 2 bases and 3 bases, with 12 bases remaining between them. Germline V lookup: CDR1 SGHKS, CDR2 YYEKEE (reference sequence). There are 14 residues in the CDR3.